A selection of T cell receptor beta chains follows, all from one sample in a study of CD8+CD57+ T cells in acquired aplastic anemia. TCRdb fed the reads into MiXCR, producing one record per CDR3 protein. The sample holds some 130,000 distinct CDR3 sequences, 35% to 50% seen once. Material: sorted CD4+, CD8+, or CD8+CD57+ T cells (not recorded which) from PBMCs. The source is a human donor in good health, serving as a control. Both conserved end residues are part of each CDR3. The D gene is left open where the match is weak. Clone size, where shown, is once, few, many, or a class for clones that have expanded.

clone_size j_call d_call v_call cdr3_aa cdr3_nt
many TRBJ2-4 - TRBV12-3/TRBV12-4 CASSFRALAKNIQYF TGTGCCAGCAGCTTTCGTGCGCTAGCCAAAAACATTCAGTACTTC
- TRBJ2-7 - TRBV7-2 CAWSVSKTYEQYF TGTGCCTGGAGTGTATCTAAAACCTACGAGCAGTACTTC
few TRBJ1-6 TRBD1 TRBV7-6 CASSLGDSISSPLHF TGTGCCAGCAGCTTAGGGGACAGTATCTCTTCACCCCTCCACTTT
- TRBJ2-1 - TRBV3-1 CATAETLRPYNEQFF TGTGCCACCGCCGAGACCCTTCGCCCCTACAATGAGCAGTTCTTC
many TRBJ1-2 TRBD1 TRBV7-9 CASSLGTANYGYTF TGTGCCAGCAGCTTGGGGACAGCAAACTATGGCTACACCTTC
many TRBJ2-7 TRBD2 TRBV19 CASSISPGGLDEQYF TGTGCCAGTAGTATCTCGCCGGGGGGACTAGACGAGCAGTACTTC
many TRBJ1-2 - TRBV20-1 CSARGSDNYGYTF TGCAGTGCTAGAGGTTCGGATAACTATGGCTACACCTTC
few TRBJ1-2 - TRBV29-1 CSVGEGDYGYTF TGCAGCGTTGGAGAGGGGGACTATGGCTACACCTTC
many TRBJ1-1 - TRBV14 CASSLTKPVNTEAFF TGTGCCAGCAGTCTTACAAAACCCGTGAACACTGAAGCTTTCTTT
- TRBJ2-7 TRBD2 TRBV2 CASRGAGGAYEQYF TGTGCCAGCAGGGGAGCGGGAGGGGCGTACGAGCAGTACTTC
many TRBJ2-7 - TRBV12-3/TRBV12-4 CASSLSHEQYF TGTGCCAGCAGTTTATCTCACGAGCAGTACTTC
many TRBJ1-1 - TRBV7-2 CASSLPGLTTKYF TGTGCCAGCAGCTTACCTGGACTGACGACGAAATACTTT
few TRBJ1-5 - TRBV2 CASSPPFENQPQHF TGTGCCAGCAGTCCGCCTTTTGAGAATCAGCCCCAGCATTTT
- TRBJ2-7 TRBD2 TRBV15 CATSSQSRARLAGNEQYF TGTGCCACCAGCAGCCAATCCAGGGCACGACTAGCGGGTAACGAGCAGTACTTC
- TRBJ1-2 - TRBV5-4 CASSLGPLGVNYGYTF TGTGCCAGCAGCTTGGGGCCCCTGGGGGTGAACTATGGCTACACCTTC
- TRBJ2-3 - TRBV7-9 CASIGKPTDTQYF TGTGCCAGCATCGGGAAACCCACAGATACGCAGTATTTT
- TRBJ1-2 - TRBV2 CANTQGLGGYTF TGTGCCAACACCCAGGGCTTAGGAGGCTACACCTTC
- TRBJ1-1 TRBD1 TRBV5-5 CASSPSGTGNTEAFF TGTGCCAGCAGCCCCTCAGGGACAGGGAACACTGAAGCTTTCTTT
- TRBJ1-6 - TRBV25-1 CASIPTWIANSPLHF TGTGCCAGCATCCCGACTTGGATCGCAAATTCACCCCTCCACTTT
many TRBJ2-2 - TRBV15 CATSKSYTGELFF TGTGCCACCAGCAAATCGTACACCGGGGAGCTGTTTTTT
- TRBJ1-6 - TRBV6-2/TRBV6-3 CASSYSRVSSGARRSPLHF TGTGCCAGCAGTTATTCGCGTGTGTCGTCGGGGGCGCGACGGTCACCCCTCCACTTT
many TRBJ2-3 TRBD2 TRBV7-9 CASAQIGLAGRTQYF TGTGCCAGTGCCCAGATTGGACTAGCTGGACGTACGCAGTATTTT
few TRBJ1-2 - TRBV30 CACRHSSPGVNYGYTF TGTGCCTGTCGACACTCCTCCCCGGGGGTAAACTATGGCTACACCTTC
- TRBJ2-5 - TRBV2 CASSFSETETQYF TGTGCCAGCAGTTTCTCGGAGACGGAGACCCAGTACTTC
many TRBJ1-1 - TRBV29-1 CSVVGRQTLNTEAFF TGCAGCGTCGTTGGGAGGCAGACTTTGAACACTGAAGCTTTCTTT
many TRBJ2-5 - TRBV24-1 CATSVGGETQYF TGTGCCACCAGTGTAGGTGGGGAGACCCAGTACTTC
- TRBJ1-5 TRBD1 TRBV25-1 CASSGQDRGSNQPQHF TGTGCCAGCAGTGGACAGGACAGGGGGAGCAATCAGCCCCAGCATTTT
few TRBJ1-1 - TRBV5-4 CASSSAARQDNTEAFF TGTGCCAGCAGCTCGGCGGCAAGACAGGATAACACTGAAGCTTTCTTT
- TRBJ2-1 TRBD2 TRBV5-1 CASSSGTSGQNEQFF TGCGCCAGCAGCTCTGGGACTAGCGGGCAAAATGAGCAGTTCTTC
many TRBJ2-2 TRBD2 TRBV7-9 CASSLATASGRDNTGELFF TGTGCCAGCAGCTTAGCGACGGCTAGCGGGAGGGACAACACCGGGGAGCTGTTTTTT
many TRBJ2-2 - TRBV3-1 CASSQASPGELFF TGTGCCAGCAGCCAAGCGAGTCCCGGGGAGCTGTTTTTT
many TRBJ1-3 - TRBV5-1 CASSLGGVSGNTIYF TGCGCCAGCAGCTTGGGTGGAGTCTCTGGAAACACCATATATTTT
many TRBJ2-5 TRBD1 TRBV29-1 CSVRQGGEETQYF TGCAGCGTCCGACAGGGGGGGGAAGAGACCCAGTACTTC
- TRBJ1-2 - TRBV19 CASSILGQF TGTGCCAGTAGTATTCTTGGACAGTTC
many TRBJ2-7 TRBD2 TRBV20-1 CSATGLAGGDEQYF TGCAGTGCGACCGGACTAGCGGGAGGAGACGAGCAGTACTTC
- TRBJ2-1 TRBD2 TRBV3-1 CASSQDRPTSGYNEQFF TGTGCCAGCAGCCAAGATCGGCCGACTAGCGGCTACAATGAGCAGTTCTTC
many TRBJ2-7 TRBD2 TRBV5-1 CASSSGLESGEQYF TGCGCCAGCAGCTCGGGACTAGAGTCTGGAGAGCAGTACTTC
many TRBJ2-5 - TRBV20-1 CSARGLGAGETQYF TGCAGTGCTAGAGGACTAGGTGCGGGGGAGACCCAGTACTTC
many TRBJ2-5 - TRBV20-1 CSASLAGNFQETQYF TGCAGTGCTAGTCTTGCAGGGAACTTCCAAGAGACCCAGTACTTC
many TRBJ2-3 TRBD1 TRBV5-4 CASSLNRGQGTDTQYF TGTGCCAGCAGCTTAAACAGGGGTCAGGGCACAGATACGCAGTATTTT
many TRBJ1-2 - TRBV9 CASSAAGFRVNGYTF TGTGCCAGCAGCGCCGCAGGGTTTAGGGTAAATGGCTACACCTTC
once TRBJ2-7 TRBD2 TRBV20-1 CSAYTGTSGGYEQYF TGCAGTGCTTATACCGGGACTAGCGGGGGATACGAGCAGTACTTC